Below, one TCR beta chain is given with its context. In the authors' methods: Reference gene primer amplification in the assay estimated nucleated cell counts. Data came from immunoSEQ multiplex PCR; TCRdb stores just in-frame clones and leaves some out. V and J calls and clone size come straight from that table; D and trimming were deduced from the DNA. The sample lists approximately 300,000 clones, roughly 90% seen once, with under 1.1% in the top ten. During active infection, Seattle patients enrolled and were then monitored through disease. The sample originates from a study of blood T cell repertoires in COVID-19. Background on the study: The samples span acute and convalescent COVID-19 from the United States, Italy and Spain.

Losses at the gene ends were 0 bases for V and 7 bases for J; bases not matched to a gene: 5. The CDR3 is 16 residues long. The germline V gene encodes CDR1 SGHTA and CDR2 FQGTGA. The rearrangement uses TRBV7-3 and TRBJ2-1, with 11 bases fitting TRBD1. The TCR originated in a woman in her thirties or forties with COVID-19, enrolled during active disease. Sequenced sample: peripheral blood. CDR3 loop: CASSLTGQGAGNEQFF. The CDR3 region has the DNA TGTGCCAGCAGCTTAACTGGACAGGGGGCAGGGAATGAGCAGTTCTTC.